This TCR beta chain was sequenced for a study of T cell clones after liver transplantation. The germline V gene encodes CDR1 MDHEN and CDR2 SYDVKM. The CDR3 totals 13 residues. V was clipped by 10 bases and J by 2 bases, with 15 bases between them. Profiled with immunoSEQ multiplex PCR; TCRdb holds only in-frame clones, not every one. The table includes some 110,000 clones, around four fifths detected once. The sequences come from CD4+ T cells from blood, collected before liver transplant. This chain joins TRBV28 and TRBJ2-7; TRBD1 is a possible D gene (5 bases). This clonotype was sampled from a human donor who received a liver transplant. The CDR3 sequence is CATGRTHTYEQYF. CDR3 DNA: TGTGCCACTGGCCGGACACATACCTACGAGCAGTACTTC.